Listed below are T cell receptor beta chains from one sample, sequenced in a study of blood T cell repertoires in COVID-19. Profiling relied on immunoSEQ multiplex PCR, and the TCRdb table lists in-frame clones only, not all of them. Altogether fewer than 120,000 clones are present, 76% being singletons, with the ten largest covering roughly 3.8%. Sequenced input: peripheral blood. The origin of the receptors is a woman aged 80 or older with acute or convalescent COVID-19. Each CDR3 is given with its conserved first and last residue. D genes are given only for firm matches. Clone size is shown for a subset of rows, as once, few, many or a class of expanded clone.

j_call	clone_size	v_call	d_call	cdr3_nt	cdr3_aa
TRBJ1-6	few	TRBV5-4	.	TGTGCCAGCAGCCCGGGGTGGAGCTCCTATAATTCACCCCTCCACTTT	CASSPGWSSYNSPLHF
TRBJ2-3	few	TRBV27	TRBD1	TGTGCCAGCACTCCGTCTGACAGGGGGAACACAGATACGCAGTATTTT	CASTPSDRGNTDTQYF
TRBJ1-2	.	TRBV27	TRBD1	TGTGCCAGCAGTTTATTCCCCGGACAGGGAGGGTTCTATGGCTACACCTTC	CASSLFPGQGGFYGYTF
TRBJ2-7	.	TRBV18	TRBD2	TGTGCCAGCTCACCACCGACCGCAGCGGGAGGCAACGAGCAGTACTTC	CASSPPTAAGGNEQYF
TRBJ2-3	.	TRBV29-1	TRBD2	TGCAGCGTTGCGACTAGCTTAACAGATACGCAGTATTTT	CSVATSLTDTQYF
TRBJ2-7	.	TRBV5-4	TRBD2	TGTGCCAGCAGCTTTCGGACTAGCGGGGGGGTTTACGAGCAGTACTTC	CASSFRTSGGVYEQYF
TRBJ1-6	.	TRBV5-4	.	TGTGCCAGCAGCTTATTCAGGGCAGGTTCACCCCTCCACTTT	CASSLFRAGSPLHF
TRBJ1-1	.	TRBV21-1	.	TGTGCCAGCAGCAAAAGGGGACAGGGGAACACTGAAGCTTTCTTT	CASSKRGQGNTEAFF
TRBJ2-7	.	TRBV13	TRBD2	TGTGCCAGCAGCTTTACTAGCGGGGGGGCGTACGAGCAGTACTTC	CASSFTSGGAYEQYF
TRBJ2-1	.	TRBV3-1/TRBV3-2	.	TGTGCCAGCAGCCATCCGGCCTACAATGAGCAGTTCTTC	CASSHPAYNEQFF
TRBJ2-3	.	TRBV5-6	TRBD2	TGTGCCAGCAGCTCTCAAGCTTCTAGCGGTAGCACAGATACGCAGTATTTT	CASSSQASSGSTDTQYF
TRBJ2-1	.	TRBV19	.	TGTGCCAGTAAGATCGAGCAGGGCCGGAATGAGCAGTTCTTC	CASKIEQGRNEQFF
TRBJ1-5	.	TRBV2	.	TGTGCCAGCAGTGATGGGCCCAAACAGGTCAATCAGCCCCAGCATTTT	CASSDGPKQVNQPQHF
TRBJ1-5	.	TRBV7-6	.	TGTGCCAGCAGCTTGGCCTCAGGTCAGCCCCAGCATTTT	CASSLASGQPQHF
TRBJ2-1	.	TRBV19	TRBD1	TGTGCCAGTAGTACCGACAGGGGTACCTACAATGAGCAGTTCTTC	CASSTDRGTYNEQFF
TRBJ1-1	.	TRBV18	.	TGTGCCAGCTCACCGGACAGTAAGAACACTGAAGCTTTCTTT	CASSPDSKNTEAFF
TRBJ2-5	.	TRBV9	TRBD2	TGTGCCAGCAGCGTAACTGGGACTAGCGGGGGGGCGATGGAGACCCAGTACTTC	CASSVTGTSGGAMETQYF
TRBJ1-5	.	TRBV10-2	TRBD1	TGCGCCAGCAGTGAGAACCGGGACAGGGGTTTTTGGCAGCCCCAGCATTTT	CASSENRDRGFWQPQHF
TRBJ1-1	.	TRBV30	.	TGTGCCTGGAGTCCAGGGATCACTGAAGCTTTCTTT	CAWSPGITEAFF
TRBJ2-3	.	TRBV2	.	TGTGCCAGCAGTGAACAGGGGTTTCGGGTTACGCAGTATTTT	CASSEQGFRVTQYF
TRBJ1-5	.	TRBV30	TRBD1	TGTGCCTGGAGCATCCCCGACAGGGAAGGCCAGCCCCAGCATTTT	CAWSIPDREGQPQHF
TRBJ1-4	.	TRBV1	.	TGCACCAGCAGACAGGGGGCGAGGGAAAAACTGTTTTTT	CTSRQGAREKLFF
TRBJ2-1	.	TRBV6-2/TRBV6-3	.	TGTGCCAGCAGTTACTCGTTCAGGGTGGACAATGAGCAGTTCTTC	CASSYSFRVDNEQFF
TRBJ1-2	many	TRBV6-5	TRBD1	TGTGCCAGCAGAGTACAGGGGACTGTTGGCTACACCTTC	CASRVQGTVGYTF
TRBJ1-2	few	TRBV6-5	.	TGTGCCAGCAGTCTGGGGCCGTTTAGCTATGGCTACACCTTC	CASSLGPFSYGYTF
TRBJ2-4	.	TRBV5-1	.	TGCGCCAGCACATACGACCTGGGGGGTAACATTCAGTACTTC	CASTYDLGGNIQYF
TRBJ1-1	.	TRBV18	.	TGTGCCAGCTCACTCACGGGAAACATGAACACTGAAGCTTTCTTT	CASSLTGNMNTEAFF
TRBJ2-2	few	TRBV19	TRBD1	TGTGCCAGTAGATGGGGACAGGGGAGCACCGGGGAGCTGTTTTTT	CASRWGQGSTGELFF
TRBJ1-2	.	TRBV19	.	TGTGCCAGTACTAGTAACAGGAGGGAGGGCCGAGGCGGCTACACCTTC	CASTSNRREGRGGYTF
TRBJ1-2	.	TRBV6-5	.	TGTGCCAGCATCGACGACAGGAACTATGGCTACACCTTC	CASIDDRNYGYTF